This T cell receptor (beta chain) was sequenced for a study of cytomegalovirus exposure and HLA in healthy donors. Across the whole study: Among the 300 to 400 donors who were genotyped, about 80% fell in the genetic ancestry cluster that is associated with self-reported Caucasian donors.

As concerns this clone: The antigen is not known.

Study-level points and caveats: Through in vitro validation, three CMV-associated chains were shown to be specific for CMV antigens.

This CDR3 is built from 18 residues. After removal of 3 bases from V and 0 bases from J, the junction contained 11 bases not matched to a gene. CDR1 and CDR2 from the germline V gene are LGHNA and YNFKEQ. 60 Vbeta and 13 Jbeta primers were used in PCR. Assay: immunoSEQ multiplex PCR; the TCRdb copy retains only in-frame clones and omits some. The table lists around 97,000 clones, around 85% of them singletons, with about 5.5% in the top ten. What was sequenced was PBMCs. The sequence came from a man aged 40-49 years in good health and CMV-seropositive. V and J are TRBV4-2 and TRBJ1-5; TRBD1 matches at 7 bases. The CDR3, as DNA: TGTGCCAGCAGCCAGGAGACAGGGTTGGGCTATAGCAATCAGCCCCAGCATTTT. Amino acids: CASSQETGLGYSNQPQHF.